This note documents a single TCR beta chain sequence. This entry belongs to a study of T cell responses to AZD1222 COVID-19 vaccine. Repertoires were generated with immunoSEQ multiplex PCR, while TCRdb's copy carries only in-frame clones and drops some. This table has approximately 110,000 clones, roughly 91% appearing once. This clonotype originated in an adult in good health. The input for sequencing was peripheral blood, taken on day 0 of AZD1222 vaccination.

The CDR3 bases are TGTGCCAGCAGCCCCCAGGGATGGGGGGGTAGGTACGAGCAGTACTTC. It codes for CASSPQGWGGRYEQYF. The rearrangement links TRBV9 to TRBJ2-7, with 7 bases matching TRBD2. CDR1 is SGDLS and CDR2 is YYNGEE in the germline V gene. This CDR3 comprises 16 residues. Trimming took 4 bases from V and 4 from J; bases not matched to a gene: 14.